This entry describes one T cell receptor (beta chain). Its target is not known. The sample belongs to a study of T cell responses to AZD1222 COVID-19 vaccine. Overall study results and limits: The breadth and depth of Spike-specific TCRs increased once two AZD1222 doses had been given. Clonal diversity was possibly underestimated; the donors were predominantly white British and more often female.

The data were produced by immunoSEQ multiplex PCR, yet TCRdb's version contains in-frame clones alone and is incomplete. The data show 150,000 to 200,000 clones, with 94% seen just once and 7% to 9.5% held by the top ten. With V trimmed by 0 bases and J by 3 bases, 19 bases remained unmatched. Germline CDR1 is GTSNPN and CDR2 is SVGIG (reference sequence). The CDR3 length is 19 residues. The chain recombines TRBV30 with TRBJ1-1; 7 bases agree with TRBD1. This TCR was sampled from an adult in good health. Sequencing used peripheral blood, obtained on day 0 of AZD1222 vaccination. CDR3 nucleotide sequence: TGTGCCTGGAGTGTAACAAAAATTCTACAGGGGAGGGGGGACACTGAAGCTTTCTTT. Its protein is CAWSVTKILQGRGDTEAFF.